What follows are 22 T cell receptor beta chains derived from one specimen sequenced in a study of human T cells and chemical hapten exposure. Noted time point: patch test 1, 2 weeks after DPC sensitization. Treatment: therapeutic diphenylcyclopropenone sensitization with weekly scalp DPC. A single record per CDR3 protein comes from TCRdb applying MiXCR to the RACE reads. The sample contains about 99,000 distinct CDR3 sequences, around 12% of which appear only once. This material consisted of whole blood, taken in connection with sensitization to the hapten diphenylcyclopropenone (DPC). The source of these receptors is a woman aged 40 to 50 with alopecia areata. Some clones in this sample may be carry-over from other donors' samples.

This clonotype was picked up a small number of times. CDR3 bases: TGTGCCAGCAGCTCTTCCCCGACCGACCAAGAGACCCAGTACTTC. Residues: CASSSSPTDQETQYF. The V and J genes are TRBV5-6 and TRBJ2-5; D remains ambiguous. Between the trimmed V and J ends, which lost 3 bases and 0 bases, there was a span of 12 bases. The CDR3 has 15 residues. Germline V gene sequence: CDR1 SGHDT, CDR2 YYEEEE.

This clonotype was found a few times. The rearrangement joins TRBV5-1 to TRBJ2-2, with 8 bases aligning to TRBD1. Trimming cost V 0 bases and J 1 base; bases outside gene matches: 5. There are 17 residues in the CDR3. Germline-derived CDR1 and CDR2 are SGHRS and YFSETQ. The CDR3 sequence: CASSLGPGQVNTGELFF. In DNA form, the CDR3 reads TGCGCCAGCAGCTTGGGACCGGGACAGGTGAACACCGGGGAGCTGTTTTTT.

This clonotype has just a few counts. This chain uses TRBV5-4 with TRBJ2-2; possibly TRBD1 for D (6 bases). CDR1 and CDR2 from the germline V gene are SGHNT and YYREEE (reference sequence). Trimming removed 4 bases at V and 4 bases at J, with 14 bases between. This CDR3 is 15 amino acids long. In DNA, the CDR3 is TGTGCCAGCAGCACCACAGGGTATGGCACCGGGGAGCTGTTTTTT. It encodes CASSTTGYGTGELFF.

The chain has TRBV10-3 and TRBJ2-5; tentatively, D is TRBD1 (6 bases). The CDR3 covers 13 residues. V lost 4 bases, J lost 2 bases, and 8 bases lay in between. Per the germline V gene, CDR1 is ENHRY and CDR2 is SYGVKD. CDR3 in amino acids: CAISAGQQETQYF. The CDR3 nucleotides are TGTGCCATCAGTGCAGGACAGCAAGAGACCCAGTACTTC.

The sample holds many counts of this clonotype. The J gene is TRBJ2-1, the V gene TRBV5-6, with 7 bases matching TRBD2. The CDR3 length is 16 residues. Trimming removed 0 bases from V and 1 base from J; junction bases left unmatched: 4. Per the germline V gene, CDR1 is SGHDT and CDR2 is YYEEEE. The CDR3 spells CASSLGGGSSYNEQFF. The CDR3 DNA follows: TGTGCCAGCAGCTTGGGAGGCGGGAGTTCCTACAATGAGCAGTTCTTC.

V gene TRBV5-4 combines with J gene TRBJ2-1; D is perhaps TRBD2 (5 bases). The V gene's germline CDR1 is SGHNT and CDR2 YYREEE (reference sequence). The CDR3 spans 15 residues. V shed 0 bases and J shed 0 bases, with 7 bases lying between them. The CDR3 here is CASSLASSSYNEQFF. The CDR3, as DNA: TGTGCCAGCAGCTTGGCTAGCAGCTCCTACAATGAGCAGTTCTTC.

This clonotype occurred many times. The chain carries TRBV25-1 and TRBJ2-5, with D perhaps matching TRBD1 or TRBD2 (5 bases each). Germline CDR1 and CDR2: MGHDK and SYGVNS. This CDR3 has 15 residues. Trimming took off 8 bases at V and 7 bases at J, with 23 bases between the two ends. CDR3 sequence (DNA): TGTGCCAGCGCCTCCTCCCGGGGCCACCCCGGGACCCAGTACTTC. As protein: CASASSRGHPGTQYF.

The chain links TRBV20-1 to TRBJ1-1; D is unresolved. From germline, CDR1 is DFQATT and CDR2 SNEGSKA (reference sequence). Deletions cut 0 bases from V and 3 bases from J, with 8 bases between. The CDR3 covers 13 residues. The CDR3 reads CSARDNSYTEAFF. CDR3 DNA sequence: TGCAGTGCTAGAGATAACAGCTACACTGAAGCTTTCTTT.

The genes are TRBV5-1 and TRBJ2-3, with 8 positions matching TRBD2. With 4 bases clipped from V and 1 base from J, the junction kept 8 bases outside the gene matches. The CDR3 length is 16 residues. Germline V gene sequence: CDR1 SGHRS, CDR2 YFSETQ. The CDR3 nucleotides read TGCGCCAGCAGCAGACAAGCGGGAGTTGGCACAGATACGCAGTATTTT. It is translated as CASSRQAGVGTDTQYF.

This clonotype was recorded a few times. The rearrangement uses TRBV6-1 and TRBJ1-4; tentatively, D is TRBD1 (6 bases). This CDR3 is built from 14 residues. Trimming removed 7 bases from V and 8 bases from J, with 17 bases in between. In germline, CDR1 is MNHNS, CDR2 SASEGT. In DNA, the CDR3 is TGTGCCAGCAATCTCAGGGCAGGGGTCGAAAAACTGTTTTTT. It translates to CASNLRAGVEKLFF.

This clonotype was detected a few times. The chain employs TRBV29-1 and TRBJ2-5; D is possibly TRBD1 or TRBD2 (5 bases each). V shed 3 bases and J shed 7 bases, with 15 bases lying between them. CDR3 length: 13 amino acids. From germline, CDR1 is SQVTM and CDR2 ANQGSEA. CDR3 protein: CSVDFGGVGTQYF. The CDR3 DNA follows: TGCAGCGTTGACTTTGGGGGAGTCGGGACCCAGTACTTC.

This clonotype has just a few counts. The V gene is TRBV28, the J gene TRBJ1-2, with D perhaps TRBD1 (5 bases). From germline, CDR1 is MDHEN and CDR2 SYDVKM. The CDR3 is 13 amino acids. V was shortened by 3 bases and J by 8 bases, with 13 bases between the two germline ends. The chain's CDR3 is CASSFRAPDGYTF. CDR3 sequence (DNA): TGTGCCAGCAGTTTCAGGGCCCCCGACGGCTACACCTTC.

The chain has TRBV20-1 and TRBJ2-7; 7 nucleotides line up with TRBD2. The CDR3 length is 12 residues. Germline CDR1 is DFQATT and CDR2 is SNEGSKA (reference sequence). V was pared by 7 bases and J by 1 base, with 4 bases of the junction left unmatched. The CDR3, as DNA: TGCAGTGTAGTGGGAGGGTCCTACGAGCAGTACTTC. Encoded protein: CSVVGGSYEQYF.

This clonotype was counted a few times. V usage is TRBV5-1 and J usage is TRBJ2-3, with D possibly being TRBD2 (5 bases). The ends were cut back, 9 bases at V and 6 bases at J, with 23 bases in the middle. This CDR3 contains 15 residues. Germline CDR1 and CDR2: SGHRS and YFSETQ. Here the CDR3 reads CAIRGAPNQRDTQYF. The CDR3 bases are TGCGCCATACGGGGAGCGCCAAACCAACGGGATACGCAGTATTTT.

This clonotype was counted only a few times. The chain employs TRBV28 and TRBJ2-7; 12 positions match TRBD1. Trimming removed 5 bases from V and 2 bases from J; junction bases left unmatched: 7. Germline lookup yields CDR1 MDHEN and CDR2 SYDVKM. The CDR3 contains 16 residues. The CDR3 DNA reads as TGTGCCAGCAGTGCCAGGGACAGGGGGCCGCCCTACGAGCAGTACTTC. Its protein is CASSARDRGPPYEQYF.

This clonotype was observed a few times. The chain combines TRBV29-1 with TRBJ2-1, with 8 bases aligning to TRBD2. The ends lost 3 bases at V and 10 bases at J; junction bases unmatched: 11. This CDR3 comprises 14 residues. Germline CDR1 is SQVTM and CDR2 is ANQGSEA. The CDR3: CSVEPSAPGGEQFF. CDR3 DNA: TGCAGCGTTGAGCCTAGCGCTCCGGGAGGGGAGCAGTTCTTC.

This clonotype was detected only a few times. This chain joins TRBV20-1 and TRBJ1-5; the match to TRBD1 covers 8 bases. V lost 0 bases, J lost 5 bases, and 3 bases stayed unmatched. Germline loops: CDR1 DFQATT, CDR2 SNEGSKA (reference sequence). The CDR3 has 14 amino acids. CDR3 region: CSARDGTGHQPQHF. As DNA, the CDR3 is TGCAGTGCTAGAGATGGGACAGGCCATCAGCCCCAGCATTTT.

This chain links TRBV29-1 with TRBJ1-2; 7 bases line up with TRBD1. The CDR3 length is 12 residues. Trimming cost V 7 bases and J 3 bases; bases outside gene matches: 5. Looked up from germline, CDR1 is SQVTM and CDR2 is ANQGSEA. This CDR3 is CSAQGDYYGYTF. The CDR3 DNA sequence: TGCAGCGCCCAGGGGGACTACTATGGCTACACCTTC.

Only a few counts were recorded for this clonotype. The chain is built from TRBV20-1 and TRBJ2-1; 9 nucleotides agree with TRBD2. Germline V gene data show CDR1 as DFQATT and CDR2 as SNEGSKA (reference sequence). The length of the CDR3 is 17 residues. Trimming removed 3 bases from V and 0 bases from J; junction bases left unmatched: 9. This chain's CDR3 is CSASPPWTSASYNEQFF. CDR3 DNA: TGCAGTGCTAGCCCCCCCTGGACTAGCGCCTCCTACAATGAGCAGTTCTTC.

This sequence joins TRBV20-1 and TRBJ1-4; D is undetermined. The CDR3 loop spans 14 amino acids. Trimming removed 3 bases from V and 6 bases from J, with 14 bases in between. CDR1 is DFQATT and CDR2 is SNEGSKA in the germline V gene (reference sequence). The CDR3 is CSARVGIGDEKLFF. CDR3 nucleotides: TGCAGTGCTAGGGTGGGCATCGGCGATGAAAAACTGTTTTTT.

The chain couples TRBV6-2 or TRBV6-3 to TRBJ1-1, with 9 positions matching TRBD1. Germline CDR1 is MNHEY and CDR2 is SVGEGT. Trimming cost V 5 bases and J 3 bases; bases outside gene matches: 4. The CDR3 runs to 14 residues. This CDR3 is CASSLQGADTEAFF. The CDR3 coding sequence is TGTGCCAGCAGTCTACAGGGGGCGGACACTGAAGCTTTCTTT.

The V gene is TRBV7-6, the J gene TRBJ2-1; 9 positions match TRBD2. V was pared by 1 base and J by 5 bases, with 9 bases of the junction left unmatched. The CDR3 is 17 residues long. The germline V gene encodes CDR1 SGHVS and CDR2 FNYEAQ. CDR3 DNA: TGTGCCAGCAGCTTAGAGGGTAGCGGGAGATTTGACAATGAGCAGTTCTTC. Its translation: CASSLEGSGRFDNEQFF.